There are a few counts of the clone carrying this T cell receptor (beta chain). Antigen unknown. Germline V gene sequence: CDR1 SGHKS, CDR2 YYEKEE (reference sequence). The CDR3 runs to 18 residues. The V segment lost 0 bases and the J segment 1 base; nucleotides outside the gene matches: 9. The data originate from a study of post-analysis software for immune sequencing data. Every TCR beta cDNA library bore unique molecular identifiers. MiXCR, applied by TCRdb to the PCR reads, yields one record per CDR3 protein. The repertoire holds about 460,000 distinct CDR3 sequences, with nearly 45% as singletons. Findings and caveats of the study: TRBV segments more frequent in patients than in controls numbered roughly 5 and included TRBV5-6, TRBV5-1 and TRBV20-1.

The specimen was blood. This TCR was sampled from a girl aged 10-17 years with multiple sclerosis. The rearrangement joins TRBV5-5 to TRBJ2-1; 8 bases are shared with TRBD2. CDR3 in DNA: TGTGCCAGCAGCTTGGAATCGGGAGGGCCTTTGTCCTACAATGAGCAGTTCTTC. Residues: CASSLESGGPLSYNEQFF.